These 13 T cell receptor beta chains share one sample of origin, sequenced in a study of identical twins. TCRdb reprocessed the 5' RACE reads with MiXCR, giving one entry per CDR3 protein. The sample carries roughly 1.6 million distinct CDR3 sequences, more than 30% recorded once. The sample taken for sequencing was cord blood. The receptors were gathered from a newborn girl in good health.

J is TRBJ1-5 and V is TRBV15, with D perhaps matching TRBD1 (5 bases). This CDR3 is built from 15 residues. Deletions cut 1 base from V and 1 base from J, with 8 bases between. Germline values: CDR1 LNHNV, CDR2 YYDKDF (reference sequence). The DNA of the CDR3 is TGTGCCACCAGCAGAGTGGGGGACAGCAATCAGCCCCAGCATTTT. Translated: CATSRVGDSNQPQHF.

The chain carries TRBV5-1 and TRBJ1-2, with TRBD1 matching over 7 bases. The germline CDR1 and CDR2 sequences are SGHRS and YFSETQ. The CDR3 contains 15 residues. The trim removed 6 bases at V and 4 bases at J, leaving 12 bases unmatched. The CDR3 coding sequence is TGCGCCAGCAATCAATTCCGACAGGGTCCCTATGGCTACACCTTC. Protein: CASNQFRQGPYGYTF.

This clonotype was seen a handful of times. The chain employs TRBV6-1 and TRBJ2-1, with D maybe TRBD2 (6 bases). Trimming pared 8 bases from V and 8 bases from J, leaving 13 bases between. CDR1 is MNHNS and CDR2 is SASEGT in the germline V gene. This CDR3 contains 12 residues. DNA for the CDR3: TGTGCCAGCTCGCAAAAGCGGGATGAGCAGTTCTTC. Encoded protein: CASSQKRDEQFF.

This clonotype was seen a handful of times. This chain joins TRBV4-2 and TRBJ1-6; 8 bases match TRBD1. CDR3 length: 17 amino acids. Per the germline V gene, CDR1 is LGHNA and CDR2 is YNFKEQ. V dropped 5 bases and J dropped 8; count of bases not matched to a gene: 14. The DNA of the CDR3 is TGTGCCAGCAGCGATAGCGGACAGGGCATTCTTTATTCACCCCTCCACTTT. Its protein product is CASSDSGQGILYSPLHF.

The CDR3 protein is CASKEELDTDTQYF. The CDR3 nucleotides are TGTGCCAGCAAGGAGGAGTTGGACACAGATACGCAGTATTTT. The chain couples TRBV6-1 to TRBJ2-3, with a tentative D call TRBD2 (5 bases). CDR3 length equals 14 residues. Germline CDR1 and CDR2: MNHNS and SASEGT. Trimming took 7 bases from V and 2 from J, leaving 13 bases between them.

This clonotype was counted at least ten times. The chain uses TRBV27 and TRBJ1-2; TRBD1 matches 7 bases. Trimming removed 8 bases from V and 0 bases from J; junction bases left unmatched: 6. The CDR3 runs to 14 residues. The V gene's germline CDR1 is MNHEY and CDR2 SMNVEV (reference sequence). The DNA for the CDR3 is TGTGCCAGCGGACTCCAGGGGGCTAACTATGGCTACACCTTC. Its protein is CASGLQGANYGYTF.

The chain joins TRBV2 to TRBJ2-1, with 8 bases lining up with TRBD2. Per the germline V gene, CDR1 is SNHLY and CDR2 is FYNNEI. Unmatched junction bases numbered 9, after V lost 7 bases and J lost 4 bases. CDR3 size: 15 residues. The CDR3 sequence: CASKKELAAYNEQFF. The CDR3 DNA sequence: TGTGCCAGCAAGAAGGAACTAGCGGCTTACAATGAGCAGTTCTTC.

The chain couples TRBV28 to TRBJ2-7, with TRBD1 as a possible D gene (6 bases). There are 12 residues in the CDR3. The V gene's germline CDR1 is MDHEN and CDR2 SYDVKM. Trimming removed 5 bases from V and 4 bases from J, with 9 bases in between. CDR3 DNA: TGTGCCAGCAGTGTAGACAGGTACGAGCAGTACTTC. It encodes CASSVDRYEQYF.

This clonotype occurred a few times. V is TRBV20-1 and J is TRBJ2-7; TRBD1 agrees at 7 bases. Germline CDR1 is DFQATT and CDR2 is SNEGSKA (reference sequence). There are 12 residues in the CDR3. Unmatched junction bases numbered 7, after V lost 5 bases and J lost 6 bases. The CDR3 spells CSARTGLVEQYF. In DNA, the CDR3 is TGCAGTGCTCGGACAGGCCTTGTCGAGCAGTACTTC.

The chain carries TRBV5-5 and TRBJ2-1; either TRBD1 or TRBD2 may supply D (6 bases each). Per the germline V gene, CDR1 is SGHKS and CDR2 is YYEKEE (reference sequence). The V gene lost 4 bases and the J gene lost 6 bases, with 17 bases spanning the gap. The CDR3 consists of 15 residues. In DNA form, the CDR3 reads TGTGCCAGCAGCGTCTCTAGAGGGGGGCTCAATGAGCAGTTCTTC. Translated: CASSVSRGGLNEQFF.

CDR3 bases: TGTGCCAGCAGTAACCTCTTCCGGGGTAGGACCTACGAGCAGTACTTC. It is translated as CASSNLFRGRTYEQYF. This sequence joins TRBV28 and TRBJ2-7; TRBD2 is a possible D gene (5 bases). Trimming removed 5 bases at V and 2 bases at J, with 19 bases between. CDR1 MDHEN and CDR2 SYDVKM come from the germline V gene. The CDR3 consists of 16 residues.

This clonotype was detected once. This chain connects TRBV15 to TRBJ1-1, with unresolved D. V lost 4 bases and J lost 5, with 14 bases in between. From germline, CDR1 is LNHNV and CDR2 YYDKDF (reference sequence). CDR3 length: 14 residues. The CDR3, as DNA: TGTGCCACCAGCACACGTATAGCTCGGACTGAAGCTTTCTTT. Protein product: CATSTRIARTEAFF.

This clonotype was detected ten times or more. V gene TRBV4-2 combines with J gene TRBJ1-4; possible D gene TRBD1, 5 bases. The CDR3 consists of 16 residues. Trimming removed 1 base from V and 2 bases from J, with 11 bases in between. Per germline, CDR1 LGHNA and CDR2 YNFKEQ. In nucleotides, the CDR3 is TGTGCCAGCAGCCAAGCAGGCGGGACTACTAATGAAAAACTGTTTTTT. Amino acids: CASSQAGGTTNEKLFF.